This T cell receptor beta chain was sequenced for a study of T-cell memory formation after mild COVID-19. Study as a whole: Each donor largely had its own TCR clusters. Broader study findings: Clones that contracted from day 15 to 85 were balanced CD4/CD8, while later expanders leaned CD4+.

TCRdb reprocessed the 5' RACE reads via MiXCR and lists one record per CDR3 protein. Counted here are under 250,000 distinct CDR3 sequences, approximately 9% occurring once; the ten biggest clones make up around 21%. Worth noting for this clonotype: Its antigen remains unidentified.

V dropped 0 bases and J dropped 2; count of bases not matched to a gene: 6. The CDR3 totals 17 residues. Germline V gene sequence: CDR1 SGHRS, CDR2 YFSETQ. The genes are TRBV5-1 and TRBJ2-4, with TRBD2 matching over 9 bases. The TCR was taken from a man younger than 35 who had mild COVID-19 (a few samples of this study predate the infection). Cell type and time point are not known. Sequencing input: PBMCs or a T cell subset sorted from them (not recorded which). The CDR3 sequence: CASSLVAGGPSKNIQYF. Here the CDR3 DNA reads TGCGCCAGCAGCTTGGTGGCGGGAGGGCCATCCAAAAACATTCAGTACTTC.